This T cell receptor (beta chain) comes out of a study of STAT5B mutations in CD4+ large granular lymphocyte leukemia. The repertoire was sequenced with immunoSEQ multiplex PCR; TCRdb's copy has only in-frame clones and lacks some. Among roughly 30,000 clones listed, roughly 70% were seen once. CDR1 and CDR2 (germline): SGHAT, FQNNGV. The V gene lost 5 bases and the J gene lost 0 bases, with 13 bases spanning the gap. The CDR3 extends over 15 amino acids. What was sequenced was CD4+ T cells from blood buffy coats. The TCR was taken from a human donor in good health. The chain uses TRBV11-2 and TRBJ1-1; D is uncertain. In nucleotides, the CDR3 is TGTGCCAGCAGCCTCCCGGGAAGGGTGAACACTGAAGCTTTCTTT. As protein: CASSLPGRVNTEAFF.